These 3 T cell receptor beta chains originate from one sample sequenced in a study of CD8 T cells in Susac syndrome. It was with random hexamers that roughly 0.5 to 1 ug RNA was reverse transcribed. From the immunoSEQ multiplex PCR reads, TCRdb called clonotypes with MiXCR, one entry per CDR3 protein. This table has about 210,000 distinct CDR3 sequences, approximately 95% appearing once. Sequencing input: CD4+ T cells from PBMCs. Receptor source: a human donor with multiple sclerosis.

The V and J genes are TRBV29-1 and TRBJ2-1, with TRBD1 as a possible D gene (5 bases). Trimming pared 6 bases from V and 3 bases from J, leaving 12 bases between. This CDR3 is built from 13 residues. Germline V gene sequence: CDR1 SQVTM, CDR2 ANQGSEA. The CDR3 region has the DNA TGCAGCGTGGTGCAGGGTTTCTACAATGAGCAGTTCTTC. As protein: CSVVQGFYNEQFF.

This clonotype was counted once. The V and J genes are TRBV7-8 and TRBJ2-3; 15 bases line up with TRBD2. Per germline, CDR1 SGHVS and CDR2 FQNEAQ. After removal of 5 bases from V and 12 bases from J, the junction contained 9 bases not matched to a gene. CDR3 size: 15 residues. As DNA, the CDR3 is TGTGCCAGCAGCCCAAAAGGGACTAGCGGGAGGATACAGTATTTT. It translates to CASSPKGTSGRIQYF. Combining the CDR3 with reference TRBV7-8 and TRBJ2-3 gives the whole variable domain GAGVSQSPRYKVAKRGQDVALRCDPISGHVSLFWYQQALGQGPEFLTYFQNEAQLDKSGLPSDRFFAERPEGSVSTLKIQRTQQEDSAVYLCASSPKGTSGRIQYFGPGTRLTVL.

This chain uses TRBV6-1 with TRBJ1-5, with D unresolved. Germline V gene data show CDR1 as MNHNS and CDR2 as SASEGT. The CDR3 is 13 residues long. Trimming took 5 bases from V and 7 from J, leaving 12 bases between them. The CDR3 loop reads CASSMRPPQPQHF. DNA for the CDR3: TGTGCCAGCAGTATGCGGCCACCCCAGCCCCAGCATTTT.